The source of this TCR beta chain is a study of blood T cells in healthy people across ages. In its sample, this clonotype was seen a few times. Germline V gene data show CDR1 as MNHEY and CDR2 as SVGAGI. V shed 4 bases and J shed 1 base, with 10 bases lying between them. The CDR3 has 15 amino acids. PCR was performed a second time for roughly 7 to 12 cycles using a sample-barcoded 5' primer and a J-beta primer mix. MiXCR, run by TCRdb on the 5' RACE reads, gives a single entry per CDR3 protein. The data show 700,000 or so distinct CDR3 sequences, roughly 20% seen once. Input material: blood. The source is a man between 70 and 80 years old in good health. V usage is TRBV6-5 and J usage is TRBJ2-2; D is uncertain. The chain's CDR3 is CASSSTVLNTGELFF. CDR3 coding DNA: TGTGCCAGCAGTTCCACGGTGCTGAACACCGGGGAGCTGTTTTTT.